The 2 T cell receptor beta chains below all came from one sample that was sequenced in a study of a mutant IDH1 vaccine in newly diagnosed glioma (dated by TCRdb to the early 2020s). The label giving this sample's time point can be read as: week 23, last vaccination. Each vaccine dose, consisting of 300 ug of a 20-mer mutant IDH1 peptide in Montanide, was administered subcutaneously with topical imiquimod. These receptors have no identified antigens. The library was obtained by the immunoSEQ multiplex PCR assay. TCRdb stores this immuneACCESS table with in-frame sequences only. Part of the clones is absent; in the studies checked, under half of the shortfall reflects unresolved V genes, and no reason is known for the rest. A total of approximately 43,000 clones appear in this sample, about four fifths of them only once. About 6.3% of the sample is in the top ten clones. The specimen was PBMCs, collected from a glioma patient whose treatment included an IDH1 peptide vaccine. Receptors originate from a woman aged 40 to 49 with glioma. Some clones in this sample may be carry-over from other donors' samples.

The chain carries TRBV5-1 and TRBJ1-1; possible D gene TRBD1, 6 bases. CDR3 length: 15 amino acids. The germline CDR1 and CDR2 sequences are SGHRS and YFSETQ. Trimming took off 1 base at V and 1 base at J, with 11 bases between the two ends. The CDR3: CASSLSGTKNTEAFF. The CDR3 nucleotides are TGCGCCAGCAGCTTGAGTGGGACAAAGAACACTGAAGCTTTCTTT.

Worth noting for this clone: Mismatch with germline at one junction end may stem from a read error. The J gene is TRBJ1-4, the V gene TRBV30; D possibly corresponds to TRBD1 (6 bases). CDR3 length equals 14 residues. The germline V gene encodes CDR1 GTSNPN and CDR2 SVGIG (reference sequence). The CDR3 nucleotides are TGTGCCTGGAAAGAACAGGGAGGTAATGAAAAACTGCTTTTT. Encoded protein: CAWKEQGGNEKLLF. Complete variable domain (other parts from reference TRBV30 and TRBJ1-4): SQTIHQWPATLVQPVGSPLSLECTVEGTSNPNLYWYRQAAGRGLQLLFYSVGIGQISSEVPQNLSASRPQDRQFILSSKKLLLSDSGFYLCAWKEQGGNEKLLFGSGTQLSVL.